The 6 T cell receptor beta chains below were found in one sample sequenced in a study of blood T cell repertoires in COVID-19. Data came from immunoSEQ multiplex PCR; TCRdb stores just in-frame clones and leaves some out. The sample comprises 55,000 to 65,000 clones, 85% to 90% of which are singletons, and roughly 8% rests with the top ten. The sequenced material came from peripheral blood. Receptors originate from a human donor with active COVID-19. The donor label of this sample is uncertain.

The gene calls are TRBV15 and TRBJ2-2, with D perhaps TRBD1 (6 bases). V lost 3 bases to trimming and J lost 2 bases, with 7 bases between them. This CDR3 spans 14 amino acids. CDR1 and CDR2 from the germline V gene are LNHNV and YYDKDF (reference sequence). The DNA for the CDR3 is TGTGCCACCAGCAGCAGGGGTAACACCGGGGAGCTGTTTTTT. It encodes CATSSRGNTGELFF. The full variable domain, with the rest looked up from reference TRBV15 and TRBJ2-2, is DAMVIQNPRYQVTQFGKPVTLSCSQTLNHNVMYWYQQKSSQAPKLLFHYYDKDFNNEADTPDNFQSRRPNTSFCFLDIRSPGLGDTAMYLCATSSRGNTGELFFGEGSRLTVL.

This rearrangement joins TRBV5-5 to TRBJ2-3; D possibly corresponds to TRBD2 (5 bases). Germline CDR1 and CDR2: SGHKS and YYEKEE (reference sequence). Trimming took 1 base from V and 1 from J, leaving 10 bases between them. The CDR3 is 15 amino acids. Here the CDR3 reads CASSLMTRGTDTQYF. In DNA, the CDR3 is TGTGCCAGCAGCTTGATGACGAGGGGCACAGATACGCAGTATTTT. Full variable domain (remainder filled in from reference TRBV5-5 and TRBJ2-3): DAGVTQSPTHLIKTRGQQVTLRCSPISGHKSVSWYQQVLGQGPQFIFQYYEKEERGRGNFPDRFSARQFPNYSSELNVNALLLGDSALYLCASSLMTRGTDTQYFGPGTRLTVL.

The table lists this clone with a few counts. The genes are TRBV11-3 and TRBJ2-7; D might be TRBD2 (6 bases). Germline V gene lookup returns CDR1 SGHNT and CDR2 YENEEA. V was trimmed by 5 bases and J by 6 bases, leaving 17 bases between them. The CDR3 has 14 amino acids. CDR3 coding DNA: TGTGCCAGCAGCAGGAGGGGCAAGCCGGGCGAGCAGTACTTC. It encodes CASSRRGKPGEQYF.

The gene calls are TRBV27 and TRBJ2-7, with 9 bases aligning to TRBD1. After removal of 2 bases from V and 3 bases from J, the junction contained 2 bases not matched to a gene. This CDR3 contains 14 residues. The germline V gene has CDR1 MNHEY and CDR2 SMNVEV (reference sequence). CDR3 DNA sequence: TGTGCCAGCAGTTTAGGGACAGGGTTCTACGAGCAGTACTTC. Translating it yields CASSLGTGFYEQYF.

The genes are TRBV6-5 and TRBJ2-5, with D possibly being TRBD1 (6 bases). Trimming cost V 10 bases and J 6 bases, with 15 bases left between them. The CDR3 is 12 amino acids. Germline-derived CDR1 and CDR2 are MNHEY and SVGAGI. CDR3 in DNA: TGTGCCACGGCAGGGGCAGGGAAGACCCAGTACTTC. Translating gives CATAGAGKTQYF.

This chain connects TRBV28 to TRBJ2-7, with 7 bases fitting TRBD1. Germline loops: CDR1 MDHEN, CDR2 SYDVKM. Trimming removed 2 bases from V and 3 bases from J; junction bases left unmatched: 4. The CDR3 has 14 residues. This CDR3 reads CASSLRTGNYEQYF. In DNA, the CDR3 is TGTGCCAGCAGTTTAAGGACAGGTAACTACGAGCAGTACTTC.